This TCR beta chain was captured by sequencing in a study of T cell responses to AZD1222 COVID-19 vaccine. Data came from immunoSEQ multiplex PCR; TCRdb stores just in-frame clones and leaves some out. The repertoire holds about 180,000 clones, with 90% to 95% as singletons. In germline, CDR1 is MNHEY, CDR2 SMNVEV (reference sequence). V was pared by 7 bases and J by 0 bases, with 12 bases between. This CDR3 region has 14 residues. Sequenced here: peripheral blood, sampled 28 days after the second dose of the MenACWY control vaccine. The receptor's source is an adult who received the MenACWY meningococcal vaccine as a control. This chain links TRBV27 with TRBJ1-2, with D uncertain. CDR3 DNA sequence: TGTGCCAGCAAGTCCCTACCAGCTAACTATGGCTACACCTTC. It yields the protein CASKSLPANYGYTF.